This T cell receptor beta chain originates from a study of T-cell memory formation after mild COVID-19. In the case of this clonotype: Its antigen is undetermined.

Study-level points and caveats: Proof of SARS-CoV-2 specificity was absent for the second-wave clones that crested on day 37. That cross-reactive memory joined was suggested by some responding clones appearing in pre-infection memory. Among contracting clones, CD4+ were mainly CM/EM and CD8+ enriched in EMRA. Contracting clones from day 15 to 85 had balanced CD4/CD8; later expanders favoured CD4+.

TCRdb re-called the 5' RACE reads with MiXCR, one entry per CDR3 protein. The profile shows 350,000 to 500,000 distinct CDR3 sequences, 20% to 30% of them singletons. The germline V gene has CDR1 LGHNA and CDR2 YSLEER. The CDR3 loop spans 17 amino acids. The ends were cut back, 7 bases at V and 4 bases at J, with 24 bases in the middle. This TCR was sampled from an adult woman who had mild COVID-19 (a few samples of this study predate the infection). Cell type and time point are not known. Sequencing input: PBMCs or a T cell subset sorted from them (not recorded which). The chain combines TRBV4-3 with TRBJ2-3; D uncertain. The CDR3 sequence: CASTPVVSSVRPDTQYF. CDR3 in DNA: TGCGCCAGCACCCCCGTTGTGAGCTCCGTACGGCCAGATACGCAGTATTTT.